This is a list of T cell receptor beta chains from one sample in a study of neoadjuvant nivolumab and ipilimumab in lung cancer. Produced via immunoSEQ multiplex PCR; TCRdb's table is partial and in-frame only. The table has some 18,000 clones, roughly three quarters seen once. The sample was tumor tissue, taken after neoadjuvant nivolumab, alone or with ipilimumab, at or shortly before surgery. These receptors were taken from an adult with non-small cell lung cancer. CDR3s include the opening cysteine and the closing phenylalanine or tryptophan. The D gene is left open where the match is weak. A clone size is listed for some rows: how often the clone was seen (once, few, many), or a class if it is expanded.

V	D	size	J	DNA	CDR3
TRBV29-1	-	-	TRBJ2-1	TGCAGCGCCCCTCCGGTGGGGACGCTAACTTACAATGAGCAGTTCTTC	CSAPPVGTLTYNEQFF
TRBV5-4	-	-	TRBJ2-2	TGTGCCAGCAGCTTGGAAGTTGGGAGAGGACGGCCCGGGGAGCTGTTTTTT	CASSLEVGRGRPGELFF
TRBV7-9	-	-	TRBJ2-7	TGTGCCAGCAGCCCACCGACTAGTTTAGGCGAGCAGTACTTC	CASSPPTSLGEQYF
TRBV19	TRBD1	-	TRBJ1-2	TGTGCCAGTAGAGAAAGAGGGACAGGGGGAGGCTACACCTTC	CASRERGTGGGYTF
TRBV2	TRBD2	-	TRBJ2-1	TGTGCCAGCAAACTCACTAGCGGGAACAATGAGCAGTTCTTC	CASKLTSGNNEQFF
TRBV5-1	-	once	TRBJ2-1	TGCGCCAGCAGCACACCGGGTAGCCTGCACAATGAGCAGTTCTTC	CASSTPGSLHNEQFF
TRBV11-2	-	-	TRBJ2-2	TGTGCCAGCAGCTCCAGCATGACAGGGGAGGGGACCGGGGAGCTGTTTTTT	CASSSSMTGEGTGELFF
TRBV9	-	-	TRBJ2-5	TGTGCCAGCAGCGTGAGTCAGAGAGAGACCCAGTACTTC	CASSVSQRETQYF
TRBV9	-	-	TRBJ1-1	TGTGCCAGCAGCGTAGGTACAGGTGGGAACACTGAAGCTTTCTTT	CASSVGTGGNTEAFF
TRBV2	-	-	TRBJ1-5	TGTGCCAGCAGGAGCGATGGGGAACAGCCCCAGCATTTT	CASRSDGEQPQHF
TRBV14	-	-	TRBJ2-6	TGTGCCAGCAGCCAAGACGTCAGGGCTTCGGGGGCCAACGTCCTGACTTTC	CASSQDVRASGANVLTF
TRBV15	TRBD2	-	TRBJ2-3	TGTGCCACCAGTTGGACGGGAGGGTCCACAGATACGCAGTATTTT	CATSWTGGSTDTQYF
TRBV5-4	TRBD2	-	TRBJ2-1	TGTGCCAGCAGTCTCCAGCGGGATACCAACAATGAGCAGTTCTTC	CASSLQRDTNNEQFF
TRBV5-6	TRBD2	few	TRBJ2-7	TGTGCCAGCAGCCCCCTCACTAGCGGCCCATCCTACGAGCAGTACTTC	CASSPLTSGPSYEQYF
TRBV30	-	-	TRBJ1-1	TGTGCCTCCGAGTCGGGCAGGGGAGGATGGAACACTGAAGCTTTCTTT	CASESGRGGWNTEAFF
TRBV18	TRBD1	-	TRBJ2-7	TGTGCCAGCTCACCGCTCCCACAGGACAGGACCTACGAGCAGTACTTC	CASSPLPQDRTYEQYF
TRBV5-6	TRBD1	once	TRBJ2-3	TGTGCCAGCAGCACCTACAGGGGCGCTTGGGATACGCAGTATTTT	CASSTYRGAWDTQYF
TRBV2	-	few	TRBJ2-3	TGTGCCAGCAGTGGGAGACTAGCAGCGTGGGGGGCGGATTTT	CASSGRLAAWGADF
TRBV6-4	TRBD1	-	TRBJ2-3	TGTGCCAGCAGGGCGGACAGGGAGACAGATACGCAGTATTTT	CASRADRETDTQYF
TRBV7-8	-	-	TRBJ2-1	TGTGCCAGCAGGCAGAGGGAAAGACTATCTTCCTCGCAGTTCTTC	CASRQRERLSSSQFF
TRBV5-1	TRBD2	-	TRBJ2-7	TGCGCCAGCACTCTGAGCACGGGACTAACCGGCTACGAGCAGTACTTC	CASTLSTGLTGYEQYF
TRBV6-6	TRBD2	-	TRBJ2-2	TGTGCCAGCAGCGGGACTAGCGGGAGCACCGGGGAGCTGTTTTTT	CASSGTSGSTGELFF
TRBV7-2	-	once	TRBJ2-1	TGTGCCAGCAGCCCGGGGACACATGGTAATGAGCAGTTCTTC	CASSPGTHGNEQFF
TRBV5-4	-	-	TRBJ2-7	TGTGCCAGCAGCTTAAACAGGGACGAGCAGTACTTC	CASSLNRDEQYF
TRBV11-3	-	-	TRBJ2-7	TGTGCCAGCAGCTTAGATAAGGATAAAAGCACCTACGAGCAGTACTTC	CASSLDKDKSTYEQYF
TRBV5-1	-	-	TRBJ1-4	TGCGCCAGCAGCTTCCGGGGGGGAACTAATGAAAAACTGTTTTTT	CASSFRGGTNEKLFF
TRBV28	-	-	TRBJ2-7	TGTGCCAGCAGTCCAATACGTCCGGCCTCCTACGAGCAGTACTTC	CASSPIRPASYEQYF
TRBV6-5	-	-	TRBJ2-7	TGTGCCAGCAGAAAAAGGGGGACTGTCACCTACGAGCAGTACTTC	CASRKRGTVTYEQYF